Each of the 15 T cell receptor beta chains below was sequenced from the same sample in a study of blood T cell repertoires in COVID-19. Clones were sequenced by immunoSEQ multiplex PCR, and TCRdb holds only the in-frame ones, with some missing. The sample lists approximately 80,000 clones; about four fifths were seen once. Sequencing was done on a sample of peripheral blood. The receptor source for this set is a woman in her 70s with acute or convalescent COVID-19.

The chain couples TRBV19 to TRBJ1-5, with D maybe TRBD1 (6 bases). V lost 6 bases to trimming and J lost 5 bases, with 14 bases between them. Germline loops: CDR1 LNHDA, CDR2 SQIVND (reference sequence). The CDR3 totals 14 residues. The CDR3 loop reads CASSQGQEYQPQHF. DNA of the CDR3: TGTGCCAGTAGCCAGGGGCAGGAGTATCAGCCCCAGCATTTT.

The rearrangement joins TRBV20-1 to TRBJ1-2, with D unresolved. This CDR3 comprises 11 residues. Germline V gives CDR1 DFQATT, CDR2 SNEGSKA (reference sequence). CDR3 in DNA: TGCAGAGGACTTGGAGGCAACGGCTACACCTTC. Translation gives CRGLGGNGYTF.

The chain employs TRBV4-1 and TRBJ1-1; 7 bases fit TRBD1. The CDR3 runs 15 residues. J lost 2 bases, V lost 2 bases, and 5 bases had no gene match. The V gene's germline CDR1 is MGHRA and CDR2 YSYEKL. CDR3 DNA sequence: TGCGCCAGCAGCCAAAGACAGGGATTAAACACTGAAGCTTTCTTT. This translates into CASSQRQGLNTEAFF.

This chain links TRBV5-4 with TRBJ1-4, with a weak D call TRBD1 (6 bases). V lost 3 bases to trimming and J lost 2 bases, with 11 bases between them. This CDR3 region has 15 residues. Germline lookup yields CDR1 SGHNT and CDR2 YYREEE (reference sequence). In DNA form, the CDR3 reads TGTGCCAGCAGCTATGGGACACCTACTAATGAAAAACTGTTTTTT. Its protein is CASSYGTPTNEKLFF.

The chain combines TRBV28 with TRBJ1-5, with 8 bases aligning to TRBD1. V lost 1 base and J lost 4; bases outside the gene matches: 6. CDR1 is MDHEN and CDR2 is SYDVKM in the germline V gene. The CDR3 is made up of 16 amino acids. CDR3: CASSLSWQGANQPQHF. The CDR3, as DNA: TGTGCCAGCAGTTTATCGTGGCAGGGGGCGAATCAGCCCCAGCATTTT.

The genes are TRBV6-1 and TRBJ2-1; possibly TRBD1 for D (5 bases). Germline V gives CDR1 MNHNS, CDR2 SASEGT. CDR3 length: 13 amino acids. Trimming left V 3 bases short and J 8 bases short, with 11 bases between. The CDR3 sequence is CASSDEKGDEQFF. CDR3 in DNA: TGTGCCAGCAGTGATGAGAAAGGGGATGAGCAGTTCTTC.

This clone has a single count. The chain links TRBV7-6 to TRBJ1-4, with D unresolved. The length of the CDR3 is 13 residues. CDR1 is SGHVS, CDR2 FNYEAQ, per germline. The V end lost 5 bases, the J end lost 5 bases, and 9 bases lay between the germline ends. The CDR3 region has the DNA TGTGCCAGCAGCCAAAACAAAAATGAAAAACTGTTTTTT. It codes for CASSQNKNEKLFF.

The rearrangement joins TRBV6-6 to TRBJ1-1; TRBD1 matches at 9 bases. J gave up 4 bases and V 5 bases, and 17 bases lay outside the gene matches. This CDR3 has 18 residues. Germline CDR1 is MNHNY and CDR2 is SVGAGI (reference sequence). The CDR3: CASSPIPTGGFRFTEAFF. In nucleotides, the CDR3 is TGTGCCAGCAGTCCAATACCGACAGGGGGTTTTCGGTTCACTGAAGCTTTCTTT.

V is TRBV2 and J is TRBJ2-7, with D maybe TRBD1 (6 bases). Trimming pared 4 bases from V and 0 bases from J, leaving 13 bases between. From germline, CDR1 is SNHLY and CDR2 FYNNEI. This CDR3 spans 15 amino acids. The chain's CDR3 is CASSGGPGHSYEQYF. The CDR3 DNA sequence: TGTGCCAGCAGTGGGGGGCCTGGCCACTCCTACGAGCAGTACTTC.

This rearrangement joins TRBV5-6 to TRBJ1-1, with 8 bases that match TRBD1. V was pared by 3 bases and J by 8 bases, with 3 bases of the junction left unmatched. The CDR3 is 12 amino acids. Germline V gene lookup returns CDR1 SGHDT and CDR2 YYEEEE. CDR3 nucleotide sequence: TGTGCCAGCAGCTGGGACAGGTCGGAAGCTTTCTTT. It codes for CASSWDRSEAFF.

This clone was found once. The chain has TRBV6-4 and TRBJ1-1; D not resolved. CDR1 and CDR2 from the germline V gene are MRHNA and SNTAGT. Between the trimmed V and J ends, which lost 2 bases and 9 bases, there was a span of 7 bases. This CDR3 has 11 residues. Here the CDR3 reads CASSDADKAFF. CDR3 bases: TGTGCCAGCAGTGACGCAGATAAAGCTTTCTTT.

The CDR3 here is CASSLLGSKGAPYEQYF. CDR3 DNA sequence: TGTGCCAGCAGCTTGTTGGGGAGTAAGGGGGCACCCTACGAGCAGTACTTC. The chain links TRBV5-6 to TRBJ2-7; 7 bases are shared with TRBD1. CDR1 and CDR2 (germline): SGHDT, YYEEEE. The CDR3 is made up of 17 amino acids. Trimming removed 1 base from V and 2 bases from J; junction bases left unmatched: 12.

This clone was detected a few times. This chain links TRBV28 with TRBJ2-5; 13 bases match TRBD2. The CDR3 spans 16 residues. Germline CDR1 is MDHEN and CDR2 is SYDVKM. The junction had 5 bases not matched to a gene; V was cut back by 5 bases and J by 2 bases. For the CDR3, the DNA is TGTGCCAGCAGTCCCGAACTAGCGGGGGGGCAAGAGACCCAGTACTTC. Translated, it gives CASSPELAGGQETQYF. Together with reference TRBV28 and TRBJ2-5, the CDR3 gives the full variable domain: DVKVTQSSRYLVKRTGEKVFLECVQDMDHENMFWYRQDPGLGLRLIYFSYDVKMKEKGDIPEGYSVSREKKERFSLILESASTNQTSMYLCASSPELAGGQETQYFGPGTRLLVL.

J is TRBJ1-1 and V is TRBV19; TRBD1 matches 8 bases. Germline V gene sequence: CDR1 LNHDA, CDR2 SQIVND (reference sequence). This CDR3 has 16 residues. J lost 3 bases, V lost 5 bases, and 11 bases had no gene match. CDR3 in amino acids: CASSHRPLDRDTEAFF. The CDR3 DNA reads TGTGCCAGTAGTCACCGTCCCCTGGACAGGGACACTGAAGCTTTCTTT.

This sequence joins TRBV6-6 and TRBJ1-2; D is ambiguous. This CDR3 is built from 13 residues. Trimming cost V 5 bases and J 2 bases, with 9 bases left between them. Germline V gene sequence: CDR1 MNHNY, CDR2 SVGAGI (reference sequence). The CDR3 DNA sequence: TGTGCCAGCAGTCCCGGAGACAACTATGGCTACACCTTC. As protein: CASSPGDNYGYTF.